A selection of T cell receptor beta chains follows, all from one sample in a study of tumor T cells in aggressive B-cell lymphoma. TCRdb's copy holds only in-frame clones and misses some; the assay was immunoSEQ multiplex PCR. The profile covers 2,000 or so clones, with 94% appearing a single time and roughly 7% taken by the ten largest. Sequencing input: tumor tissue. All receptors come from an adult with diffuse large B cell lymphoma. Both conserved end residues are part of each CDR3. The order of the fields is V gene, D gene, clone size, J gene, CDR3 DNA, CDR3 protein. D genes are given only for firm matches. Only some rows state a clone size, as once, few, many or a class for expanded clones.

TRBV29-1	NA	NA	TRBJ1-6	TGCAGCGCCCAAACAACCTATAATTCACCCCTCCACTTT	CSAQTTYNSPLHF
TRBV9	NA	NA	TRBJ2-5	TGTGCCAGCAGCCCCGAGAGTGTAAAAGAGACCCAGTACTTC	CASSPESVKETQYF
TRBV6-1	NA	NA	TRBJ1-5	TGTGCCAGCAGTGAAACGTGGGAGTTTCAGCCCCAGCATTTT	CASSETWEFQPQHF
TRBV29-1	TRBD1	NA	TRBJ2-7	TGCAGCGCCCGTCGGGCAGGGGGCGGCGACGAGCAGTACTTC	CSARRAGGGDEQYF
TRBV29-1	TRBD2	NA	TRBJ2-3	TGCAGTGGCAAAGGACTAGCGGGAGCAGATACGCAGTATTTT	CSGKGLAGADTQYF
TRBV9	NA	once	TRBJ2-5	TGTGCCAGCAGCGTAGGGCAGGGTGAAGAGACCCAGTACTTC	CASSVGQGEETQYF
TRBV4-2	TRBD1	NA	TRBJ1-1	TGTGCCAGCAGCCAAGATCGCAGGGGGGCGAACACTGAAGCTTTCTTT	CASSQDRRGANTEAFF
TRBV5-1	NA	NA	TRBJ2-2	TGCGCCAGCAGCTCCGGACACCAAACCGGGGAGCTGTTTTTT	CASSSGHQTGELFF
TRBV30	NA	few	TRBJ1-6	TGTGCCTGGAGTACACAGGGATATAATTCACCCCTCCACTTT	CAWSTQGYNSPLHF
TRBV21-1	NA	NA	TRBJ1-1	TGTGCCAGCAGCAAAGGGTCGGTAGAAGCTTTCTTT	CASSKGSVEAFF
TRBV19	TRBD1	few	TRBJ2-7	TGTGCCAGTAGTCCCGGGACAGGGGGCTTTGAGCAGTACTTC	CASSPGTGGFEQYF
TRBV7-9	TRBD2	NA	TRBJ2-2	TGTGCCAGCAGCTTTGGTAGCGGGAGAATCGGGGAGCTGTTTTTT	CASSFGSGRIGELFF
TRBV9	TRBD1	NA	TRBJ1-2	TGTGCCAGCAGCACGGGACAGGGGGCGGCCTATGGCTACACCTTC	CASSTGQGAAYGYTF